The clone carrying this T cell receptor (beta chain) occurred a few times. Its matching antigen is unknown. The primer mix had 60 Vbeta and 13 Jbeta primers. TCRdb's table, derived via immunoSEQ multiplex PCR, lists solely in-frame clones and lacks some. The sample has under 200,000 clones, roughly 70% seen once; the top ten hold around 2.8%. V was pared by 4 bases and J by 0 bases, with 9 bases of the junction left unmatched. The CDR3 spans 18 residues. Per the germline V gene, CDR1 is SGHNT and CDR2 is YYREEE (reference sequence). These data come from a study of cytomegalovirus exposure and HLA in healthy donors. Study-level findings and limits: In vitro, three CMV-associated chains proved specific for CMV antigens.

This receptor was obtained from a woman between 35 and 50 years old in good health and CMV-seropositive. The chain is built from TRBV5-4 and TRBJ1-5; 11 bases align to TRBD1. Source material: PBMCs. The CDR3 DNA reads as TGTGCCAGCAGCGTCGGACAGGGGGCACGGTATAGCAATCAGCCCCAGCATTTT. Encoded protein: CASSVGQGARYSNQPQHF.